This T cell receptor (beta chain) stems from a study of blood T cell repertoires in COVID-19. Whole-study context: The United States, Italy and Spain were the sources of the acute and convalescent COVID-19 samples. From T cells, B-cell-depleted T cells, or PBMCs came the material, which was cDNA or gDNA.

Sequencing used immunoSEQ multiplex PCR; TCRdb keeps in-frame clones, though not all of them. The top ten hold about an eighth of the sample, which has 150,000 or so clones, around 89% seen once. Seattle's enrolled individuals joined amid active infection and were then monitored longitudinally. Germline V lookup: CDR1 SGHDN, CDR2 FVKESK. Deletions cut 3 bases from V and 0 bases from J, with 12 bases between. This CDR3 is built from 15 residues. Material for sequencing was peripheral blood. The sequence came from a man aged 18 to 30 with COVID-19, enrolled during active disease. The chain employs TRBV14 and TRBJ2-7; possibly TRBD2 for D (6 bases). The CDR3 here is CASSHRLVPSYEQYF. The CDR3 DNA reads as TGTGCCAGCAGCCACAGACTAGTTCCCTCCTACGAGCAGTACTTC.